One and the same sample provided the 22 T cell receptor beta chains below, sequenced in a study of T cell changes during pregnancy in multiple sclerosis. The table came from immunoSEQ multiplex PCR; TCRdb's copy has only in-frame clones and leaves some out. Found here are tens of thousands of clones, approximately 90% of them singletons; the top ten hold 0.45% to 0.65%. This material consisted of CD4+ T cells from peripheral blood mononuclear cells, taken in the first trimester of pregnancy. These receptors were taken from a female donor with multiple sclerosis, enrolled in a pregnancy study.

The genes are TRBV30 and TRBJ2-2; 10 bases agree with TRBD1. CDR1 GTSNPN and CDR2 SVGIG come from the germline V gene (reference sequence). J gave up 6 bases and V 4 bases, and 5 bases lay outside the gene matches. The CDR3 is 14 amino acids. For the CDR3, the DNA is TGTGCCTGGAAGCAGGGACAGGGGTCCGGGGAGCTGTTTTTT. This gives the protein CAWKQGQGSGELFF. Together with reference TRBV30 and TRBJ2-2, the CDR3 gives the full variable domain: SQTIHQWPATLVQPVGSPLSLECTVEGTSNPNLYWYRQAAGRGLQLLFYSVGIGQISSEVPQNLSASRPQDRQFILSSKKLLLSDSGFYLCAWKQGQGSGELFFGEGSRLTVL.

The chain couples TRBV18 to TRBJ2-7, with TRBD1 identical over 9 bases. There are 17 residues in the CDR3. Germline lookup yields CDR1 KGHSH and CDR2 LQKENI. Trimming cost V 6 bases and J 4 bases; bases outside gene matches: 16. CDR3 amino acids: CASSLPPDRGRYYEQYF. CDR3 sequence (DNA): TGTGCCAGCTCCCTCCCCCCAGACAGGGGGAGATATTACGAGCAGTACTTC. Looking up the rest from reference TRBV18 and TRBJ2-7 gives the full variable domain: NAGVMQNPRHLVRRRGQEARLRCSPMKGHSHVYWYRQLPEEGLKFMVYLQKENIIDESGMPKERFSAEFPKEGPSILRIQQVVRGDSAAYFCASSLPPDRGRYYEQYFGPGTRLTVT.

The chain joins TRBV27 to TRBJ1-1, with D unclear. V shed 2 bases and J shed 1 base, with 8 bases lying between them. Germline CDR1 MNHEY, CDR2 SMNVEV (reference sequence). The length of the CDR3 is 14 residues. The chain's CDR3 is CASSLNRQNTEAFF. The CDR3 nucleotides are TGTGCCAGCAGTTTAAACAGACAGAACACTGAAGCTTTCTTT.

CDR3 residues: CASSIGYTETGTDTQYF. The CDR3 DNA reads as TGTGCCAGCAGCATAGGATATACGGAGACAGGCACAGATACGCAGTATTTT. The chain has TRBV21-1 and TRBJ2-3; the tabulated D call, TRBD1, remains unverified against the DNA. TRBV21-1 is an annotated pseudogene. The CDR3 extends over 17 amino acids.

The CDR3 nucleotides read TGCGCCAGCAGCCAAGATGAGGGCAGAGAGACCCAGTACTTC. It is translated as CASSQDEGRETQYF. The rearrangement links TRBV4-1 to TRBJ2-5; the D gene is possibly TRBD2 (5 bases). V lost 0 bases, J lost 4 bases, and 9 bases lay in between. The length of the CDR3 is 14 residues. The germline CDR1 and CDR2 sequences are MGHRA and YSYEKL.

The chain combines TRBV2 with TRBJ2-5, with 7 nucleotides matching TRBD2. The CDR3 is 14 residues long. Trimming took 6 bases from V and 5 from J; bases not matched to a gene: 9. Germline assignment: CDR1 SNHLY and CDR2 FYNNEI. The DNA of the CDR3 is TGTGCCAGCAGCGTTGGGGTGGGGGGGGAGACCCAGTACTTC. Protein product: CASSVGVGGETQYF. Filled out from reference TRBV2 and TRBJ2-5, the complete variable domain reads EPEVTQTPSHQVTQMGQEVILRCVPISNHLYFYWYRQILGQKVEFLVSFYNNEISEKSEIFDDQFSVERPDGSNFTLKIRSTKLEDSAMYFCASSVGVGGETQYFGPGTRLLVL.

This clone was detected once. A junction boundary mismatches the germline segment, possibly from a read error. CDR3 residues: CASTLNWGDSFF. The CDR3 nucleotides read TGTGCCAGCACCCTGAATTGGGGCGACTCGTTCTTC. The rearrangement links TRBV2 to TRBJ2-7, with a weak D call TRBD1 (5 bases). Per the germline V gene, CDR1 is SNHLY and CDR2 is FYNNEI. CDR3 length: 12 amino acids.

The chain carries TRBV21-1 and TRBJ1-3; the table's D call, TRBD1, was not checked against the DNA. TRBV21-1 is given as a pseudogene. CDR3 length equals 15 residues. The CDR3, as DNA: TGTGCCAGGCCTACCACTAACAGGGGCGGAAACACCATATATTTT. It specifies CARPTTNRGGNTIYF.

The chain has TRBV4-3 and TRBJ2-3; 11 bases match TRBD2. The CDR3 sequence is 16 residues long. CDR1 is LGHNA, CDR2 YSLEER, per germline. The V and J ends lost 0 bases and 8 bases, in that order; junction bases with no gene match: 7. CDR3 protein: CASSQESSGGRGTQYF. The CDR3, as DNA: TGCGCCAGCAGCCAAGAATCTAGCGGGGGGCGTGGTACGCAGTATTTT.

In nucleotides, the CDR3 is TGTGCCAGCAGTTCCCGGGACAGGGGAGACTATGGCTACACCTTC. Translating gives CASSSRDRGDYGYTF. The V gene is TRBV6-6, the J gene TRBJ1-2; the match to TRBD1 covers 10 bases. This CDR3 spans 15 amino acids. The ends lost 4 bases at V and 3 bases at J; junction bases unmatched: 5. Germline values: CDR1 MNHNY, CDR2 SVGAGI (reference sequence).

This clone was counted once. The rearrangement links TRBV5-4 to TRBJ2-5; TRBD1 aligns across 7 bases. Germline V gene data show CDR1 as SGHNT and CDR2 as YYREEE (reference sequence). V shed 4 bases and J 2 bases; nucleotides not matched to a gene: 8. The CDR3 contains 15 residues. The CDR3 is CASSPVGGPQETQYF. CDR3 nucleotides: TGTGCCAGCAGCCCCGTAGGGGGCCCGCAAGAGACCCAGTACTTC.

The chain couples TRBV5-1 to TRBJ2-1; 8 positions agree with TRBD1. V lost 4 bases, J lost 4 bases, and 4 bases stayed unmatched. The CDR3 consists of 14 residues. CDR1 is SGHRS, CDR2 YFSETQ, per germline. CDR3 amino acids: CASSMDRAYNEQFF. CDR3 sequence (DNA): TGCGCCAGCAGCATGGACAGGGCTTACAATGAGCAGTTCTTC.

The CDR3 coding sequence is TGTGCCAGCAGTTTACCAGGGAATCGGGGGTACGAGCAGTACTTC. It yields the protein CASSLPGNRGYEQYF. The V and J genes are TRBV28 and TRBJ2-7, with a tentative D call TRBD2 (6 bases). Between the trimmed V and J ends, which lost 2 bases and 4 bases, there was a span of 15 bases. CDR1 and CDR2 (germline): MDHEN, SYDVKM. The CDR3 runs 15 residues.

This chain uses TRBV7-3 with TRBJ2-3, with D perhaps TRBD1 (6 bases). CDR1 and CDR2 (germline): SGHTA, FQGTGA. The CDR3 is 17 amino acids. Between the trimmed V and J ends, which lost 1 base and 0 bases, there was a span of 14 bases. The CDR3 nucleotides are TGTGCCAGCAGCTTAAAAAGCTTGGGACACAGCACAGATACGCAGTATTTT. It specifies CASSLKSLGHSTDTQYF.

In the case of this clone: Additional DNA sequences in this sample encode the identical CDR3. This rearrangement joins TRBV9 to TRBJ2-2; TRBD1 aligns across 11 bases. Germline V gene data show CDR1 as SGDLS and CDR2 as YYNGEE. After removal of 3 bases from V and 4 bases from J, the junction contained 2 bases not matched to a gene. The length of the CDR3 is 15 residues. CDR3 in amino acids: CASSAGTGGTGELFF. The CDR3 nucleotides read TGTGCCAGCAGCGCCGGGACAGGGGGCACCGGGGAGCTGTTTTTT.

The CDR3 region is CASSLGVGFNSPLHF. The CDR3 region has the DNA TGTGCCAGCAGCTTAGGGGTGGGCTTTAATTCACCCCTCCACTTT. This sequence joins TRBV13 and TRBJ1-6; no clear D. The CDR3 is 15 residues long. Germline-derived CDR1 and CDR2 are PRHDT and FYEKMQ (reference sequence). V lost 0 bases, J lost 6 bases, and 9 bases lay in between.

The chain is built from TRBV9 and TRBJ1-4, with D unclear. The germline V and J ends were trimmed by 0 bases and 4 bases, with 10 bases remaining between them. Germline V CDR1 and CDR2: SGDLS, YYNGEE. The CDR3 has 15 amino acids. The CDR3 loop reads CASSVGHSFNEKLFF. In nucleotides, the CDR3 is TGTGCCAGCAGCGTAGGTCACAGTTTTAATGAAAAACTGTTTTTT.

This clone has only a few counts. The chain recombines TRBV30 with TRBJ1-1, with D hard to call. CDR3 length equals 13 residues. Germline V CDR1 and CDR2: GTSNPN, SVGIG (reference sequence). V lost 2 bases to trimming and J lost 8 bases, with 15 bases between them. The CDR3, as DNA: TGTGCCTGGAGTATGTCGGTAAGAACCGAAGCTTTCTTT. Its protein is CAWSMSVRTEAFF.

The rearrangement joins TRBV11-3 to TRBJ2-5, with 7 positions matching TRBD2. CDR1 is SGHNT, CDR2 YENEEA, per germline. This CDR3 comprises 14 residues. V was pared by 5 bases and J by 0 bases, with 3 bases of the junction left unmatched. The DNA of the CDR3 is TGTGCCAGCAGCCCCGGGACTAACCAAGAGACCCAGTACTTC. It specifies CASSPGTNQETQYF.

This clone was picked up one time. The rearrangement links TRBV9 to TRBJ2-5; 7 nucleotides agree with TRBD1. Germline CDR1 SGDLS, CDR2 YYNGEE. V lost 0 bases and J lost 5; bases outside the gene matches: 13. The CDR3 is 17 amino acids. The CDR3 sequence: CASSVGAIRDSGETQYF. CDR3 sequence (DNA): TGTGCCAGCAGCGTAGGTGCCATAAGGGACAGTGGGGAGACCCAGTACTTC.

The chain is built from TRBV7-8 and TRBJ1-5, with unresolved D. The CDR3 is made up of 13 amino acids. The germline V and J ends were trimmed by 1 base and 5 bases, with 6 bases remaining between them. Germline V gene lookup returns CDR1 SGHVS and CDR2 FQNEAQ. The CDR3 protein is CASSLGPDQPQHF. The CDR3 region has the DNA TGTGCCAGCAGCTTAGGGCCAGATCAGCCCCAGCATTTT.

The chain joins TRBV7-9 to TRBJ2-7; 7 positions agree with TRBD1. Trimming cost V 6 bases and J 2 bases; bases outside gene matches: 4. Germline V gives CDR1 SEHNR, CDR2 FQNEAQ (reference sequence). This CDR3 comprises 13 residues. This chain's CDR3 is CASREQGTYEQYF. CDR3 sequence (DNA): TGTGCCAGCAGAGAACAGGGGACCTACGAGCAGTACTTC.